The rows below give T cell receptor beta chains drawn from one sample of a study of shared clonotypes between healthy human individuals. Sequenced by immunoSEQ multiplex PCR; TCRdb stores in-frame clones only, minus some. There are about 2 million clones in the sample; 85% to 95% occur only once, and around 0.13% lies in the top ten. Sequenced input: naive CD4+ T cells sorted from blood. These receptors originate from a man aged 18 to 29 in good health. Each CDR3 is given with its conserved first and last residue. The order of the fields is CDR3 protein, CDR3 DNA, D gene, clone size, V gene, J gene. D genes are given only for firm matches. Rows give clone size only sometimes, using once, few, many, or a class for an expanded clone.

CASSEAGRASTDTQYF	TGTGCCAGCAGTGAAGCGGGAAGGGCTAGCACAGATACGCAGTATTTT	-	-	TRBV2	TRBJ2-3
CASSLDGELFF	TGTGCCAGCAGTTTGGACGGGGAGCTGTTTTTT	-	few	TRBV28	TRBJ2-2
CASSYGRDRGRAEAFF	TGTGCCAGCAGTTACGGACGGGACAGGGGTCGGGCTGAAGCTTTCTTT	TRBD1	-	TRBV6-5	TRBJ1-1
CASSPHRSNTGELFF	TGTGCCAGCTCCCCGCACAGATCGAACACCGGGGAGCTGTTTTTT	-	once	TRBV7-2	TRBJ2-2
CASSPSLNQPQHF	TGTGCCAGCTCACCCAGCCTCAATCAGCCCCAGCATTTT	-	once	TRBV18	TRBJ1-5
CASSPQKGRETQYF	TGTGCCAGCAGCCCGCAAAAGGGGAGGGAGACCCAGTACTTC	-	-	TRBV7-2	TRBJ2-5
CATSRERDTQYF	TGTGCCACCAGCAGAGAGCGAGATACGCAGTATTTT	-	-	TRBV15	TRBJ2-3
CAWSDRRLGYGYTF	TGTGCCTGGAGTGATCGCAGGCTAGGCTATGGCTACACCTTC	-	-	TRBV30	TRBJ1-2
CASSLTNYGYTF	TGTGCCAGCAGTTTGACTAACTATGGCTACACCTTC	-	once	TRBV28	TRBJ1-2
CASSLGGEQYF	TGTGCCAGCAGTCTCGGGGGGGAGCAGTACTTC	TRBD2	-	TRBV6-5	TRBJ2-7
CAWSVSGSTDTQYF	TGTGCCTGGAGTGTATCCGGGAGCACAGATACGCAGTATTTT	-	few	TRBV30	TRBJ2-3
CAISGTGTGNGYTF	TGTGCCATCAGTGGGACCGGGACAGGGAATGGCTACACCTTC	TRBD1	once	TRBV10-3	TRBJ1-2
CASSSPTRSYGYTF	TGTGCCAGCAGTTCCCCGACACGAAGCTATGGCTACACCTTC	-	-	TRBV6-5	TRBJ1-2
CASSLRQGGNQPQHF	TGTGCCAGCAGCTTGAGACAGGGAGGCAATCAGCCCCAGCATTTT	TRBD1	-	TRBV7-2	TRBJ1-5
CASSSVAGEAFF	TGTGCCAGCAGCTCCGTGGCGGGTGAAGCTTTCTTT	-	-	TRBV11-2	TRBJ1-1
CASSLSNSGNTIYF	TGCGCCAGCAGCTTAAGTAACTCTGGAAACACCATATATTTT	-	-	TRBV5-1	TRBJ1-3